This TCR beta chain was recorded in a study of blood T cell repertoires in COVID-19. This CDR3 comprises 14 residues. Germline V gene sequence: CDR1 MDHEN, CDR2 SYDVKM. V lost 6 bases to trimming and J lost 8 bases; unmatched junction nucleotides: 11. The assay was immunoSEQ multiplex PCR, and TCRdb's table has in-frame clones only and misses some. The sample yields 200,000 or so clones, about 80% seen once. Specimen: peripheral blood. The chain carries TRBV28 and TRBJ1-2, with 8 positions matching TRBD1. The TCR sequence derives from a human donor with acute or convalescent COVID-19. The donor label of this sample is uncertain. In nucleotides, the CDR3 is TGTGCCAGCAGCCCCGACCGGACAGGGAGGGGCTACACCTTC. It specifies CASSPDRTGRGYTF.